This record concerns one T cell receptor beta chain sequence. This record comes from a study of blood T cell repertoires in COVID-19. Across the whole study: Some COVID-19 samples were acute and others convalescent; all came from the United States, Italy and Spain.

The assay was immunoSEQ multiplex PCR, and TCRdb's table has in-frame clones only and misses some. The repertoire holds fewer than 300,000 clones, with more than 80% as singletons. The length of the CDR3 is 16 residues. V was trimmed by 2 bases and J by 0 bases, leaving 14 bases between them. The germline V gene has CDR1 MNHEY and CDR2 SMNVEV (reference sequence). Cohorts were determined from participant-reported clinical history. The chain links TRBV27 to TRBJ2-7, with D possibly being TRBD2 (5 bases). The sample was PBMCs or T cells enriched from blood (not recorded which). The sequence was collected from a woman younger than 45 who had recovered from COVID-19. The CDR3 protein is CASSLAGQIRSYEQYF. CDR3 sequence (DNA): TGTGCCAGCAGTTTAGCGGGTCAGATCCGCTCCTACGAGCAGTACTTC.